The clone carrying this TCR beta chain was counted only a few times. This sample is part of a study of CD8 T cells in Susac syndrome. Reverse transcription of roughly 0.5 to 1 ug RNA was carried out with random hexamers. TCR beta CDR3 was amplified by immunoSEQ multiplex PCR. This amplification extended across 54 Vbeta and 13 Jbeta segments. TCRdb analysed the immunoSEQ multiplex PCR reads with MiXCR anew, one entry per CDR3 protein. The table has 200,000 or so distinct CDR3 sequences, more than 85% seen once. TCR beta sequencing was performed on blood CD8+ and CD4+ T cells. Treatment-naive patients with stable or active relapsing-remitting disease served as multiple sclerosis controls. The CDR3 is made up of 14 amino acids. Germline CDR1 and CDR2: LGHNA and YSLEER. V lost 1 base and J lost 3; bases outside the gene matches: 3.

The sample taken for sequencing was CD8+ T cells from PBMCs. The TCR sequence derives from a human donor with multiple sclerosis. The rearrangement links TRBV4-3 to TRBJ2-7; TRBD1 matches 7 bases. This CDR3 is CASSQATGRYEQYF. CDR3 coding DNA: TGCGCCAGCAGCCAAGCGACAGGGCGCTACGAGCAGTACTTC.